This T cell receptor (beta chain) was retrieved from a study of T cell responses to AZD1222 COVID-19 vaccine. Using immunoSEQ multiplex PCR, the repertoire was profiled, and TCRdb retains in-frame clones only, with some absent. The sample yields around 88,000 clones, nearly 90% seen once. In this sample, this clone turned up a few times. V shed 6 bases and J 5 bases; nucleotides not matched to a gene: 5. There are 14 residues in the CDR3. CDR1 PRHDT and CDR2 FYEKMQ come from the germline V gene (reference sequence). This sample comprised peripheral blood, obtained on day 0 of MenACWY control vaccination. The V and J genes are TRBV13 and TRBJ2-1; 9 positions agree with TRBD2. The clonotype comes from an adult in good health. DNA of the CDR3: TGTGCCAGCAGTTCGGGACTAGCCCACAATGAGCAGTTCTTC. This codes for CASSSGLAHNEQFF.